This entry lists 12 T cell receptor beta chains sequenced from one sample in a study of blood T cell repertoires in COVID-19. Some clones are missing from TCRdb's copy, which holds only in-frame ones; the method was immunoSEQ multiplex PCR. The top ten clones hold 3.5% to 4.5% of a sample with about 120,000 clones, 86% of them seen once. Material for sequencing was peripheral blood. The receptors here all came from a man aged 35 to 55 with acute or convalescent COVID-19.

This clone has only one observation. V usage is TRBV7-6 and J usage is TRBJ2-7; 7 nucleotides align to TRBD1. The CDR3 runs to 16 residues. J was trimmed by 1 base and V by 5 bases; bases with no gene match: 11. Germline V gene data show CDR1 as SGHVS and CDR2 as FNYEAQ. The CDR3 loop reads CASSRDRQGSSYEQYF. The CDR3 region has the DNA TGTGCCAGCAGCAGAGACAGACAGGGTAGTTCCTACGAGCAGTACTTC.

The chain employs TRBV6-1 and TRBJ1-1; TRBD1 agrees at 9 bases. This CDR3 has 15 amino acids. Germline lookup yields CDR1 MNHNS and CDR2 SASEGT. Trimming took 3 bases from V and 3 from J; bases not matched to a gene: 5. The CDR3 reads CASSEGQGMDTEAFF. Written as DNA, the CDR3 is TGTGCCAGCAGTGAGGGACAGGGTATGGACACTGAAGCTTTCTTT.

CDR3 sequence reads: CASSVTGSSGNSPLHF. The CDR3, as DNA: TGTGCCAGCAGCGTGACAGGGTCCTCAGGCAATTCACCCCTCCACTTT. This chain joins TRBV13 and TRBJ1-6, with TRBD1 identical over 7 bases. CDR1 is PRHDT and CDR2 is FYEKMQ in the germline V gene (reference sequence). This CDR3 spans 16 amino acids. The junction had 11 bases not matched to a gene; V was cut back by 5 bases and J by 7 bases.

The chain combines TRBV15 with TRBJ2-1; D is possibly TRBD2 (5 bases). The germline CDR1 and CDR2 sequences are LNHNV and YYDKDF (reference sequence). CDR3 length: 15 amino acids. V lost 2 bases and J lost 2, with 10 bases in between. The CDR3 protein is CATSRSGFPYNEQFF. The DNA for the CDR3 is TGTGCCACCAGCAGATCGGGGTTTCCCTACAATGAGCAGTTCTTC.

The rearrangement uses TRBV7-3 and TRBJ1-1, with D unclear. The germline CDR1 and CDR2 sequences are SGHTA and FQGTGA. CDR3 length: 14 residues. V shed 2 bases and J shed 4 bases, with 11 bases lying between them. This CDR3 is CASSLERVRTEAFF. In DNA, the CDR3 is TGTGCCAGCAGCTTAGAGAGGGTTCGCACTGAAGCTTTCTTT.

The genes are TRBV25-1 and TRBJ2-1; 8 bases agree with TRBD1. The germline CDR1 and CDR2 sequences are MGHDK and SYGVNS. V lost 3 bases to trimming and J lost 2 bases; unmatched junction nucleotides: 3. The CDR3 length is 15 residues. CDR3 region: CASSDHRGAYNEQFF. The DNA for the CDR3 is TGTGCCAGCAGTGACCACAGGGGGGCCTACAATGAGCAGTTCTTC. Combining the CDR3 with reference TRBV25-1 and TRBJ2-1 gives the whole variable domain EADIYQTPRYLVIGTGKKITLECSQTMGHDKMYWYQQDPGMELHLIHYSYGVNSTEKGDLSSESTVSRIRTEHFPLTLESARPSHTSQYLCASSDHRGAYNEQFFGPGTRLTVL.

The sample holds one count of this clone. The chain carries TRBV4-1 and TRBJ2-7; possibly TRBD2 for D (6 bases). V was pared by 0 bases and J by 1 base, with 13 bases between. Germline lookup yields CDR1 MGHRA and CDR2 YSYEKL. This CDR3 contains 16 residues. The CDR3 DNA follows: TGCGCCAGCAGCCAAGATTGGGGGGACCTTTCCTACGAGCAGTACTTC. It codes for CASSQDWGDLSYEQYF.

This rearrangement joins TRBV3-1 (or the pseudogene TRBV3-2) to TRBJ1-3; D is ambiguous. The V gene's germline CDR1 is LGHDT and CDR2 YNNKEL (reference sequence). The V end lost 1 base, the J end lost 4 bases, and 8 bases lay between the germline ends. This CDR3 comprises 14 residues. DNA of the CDR3: TGTGCCAGCAGCCAAGGGCGGTCGGGAAACACCATATATTTT. This gives the protein CASSQGRSGNTIYF.

The CDR3 loop reads CASSLSSGGYNEQFF. DNA of the CDR3: TGTGCCAGCAGCTTATCTAGCGGGGGGTACAATGAGCAGTTCTTC. The gene calls are TRBV5-5 and TRBJ2-1; 11 bases are a match to TRBD2. Germline V gene sequence: CDR1 SGHKS, CDR2 YYEKEE (reference sequence). The length of the CDR3 is 15 residues. V gave up 2 bases and J gave up 4 bases; unmatched junction bases: 2.

The sample holds one count of this clone. The chain carries TRBV9 and TRBJ2-5, with 7 bases lining up with TRBD1. V was pared by 5 bases and J by 3 bases, with 4 bases of the junction left unmatched. The CDR3 is made up of 13 amino acids. CDR1 and CDR2 from the germline V gene are SGDLS and YYNGEE. This CDR3 reads CASRPDREETQYF. Written as DNA, the CDR3 is TGTGCCAGCAGACCAGACAGGGAAGAGACCCAGTACTTC.

The V gene is TRBV6-5, the J gene TRBJ1-1, with 11 bases lining up with TRBD1. CDR1 MNHEY and CDR2 SVGAGI come from the germline V gene. Trimming took 6 bases from V and 2 from J; bases not matched to a gene: 5. The CDR3 loop spans 15 amino acids. DNA for the CDR3: TGTGCCAGCAGCGGACAGGGGGCCACAAACACTGAAGCTTTCTTT. Its protein product is CASSGQGATNTEAFF.

This sequence joins TRBV6-5 and TRBJ1-4; possible D gene TRBD1, 6 bases. CDR3 length: 14 residues. CDR1 MNHEY and CDR2 SVGAGI come from the germline V gene. Deletions cut 10 bases from V and 6 bases from J, with 18 bases between. CDR3 sequence reads: CATSGGGADEKLFF. The CDR3 nucleotides are TGTGCCACCTCGGGGGGGGGCGCGGATGAAAAACTGTTTTTT.